These T cell receptor beta chains were read from a single sample in a study of T cell responses to AZD1222 COVID-19 vaccine. The data were produced by immunoSEQ multiplex PCR, yet TCRdb's version contains in-frame clones alone and is incomplete. The repertoire holds around 83,000 clones, with 90% as singletons. The source material was peripheral blood, sampled 28 days after the second AZD1222 dose. The receptor source for this set is an adult who received the AZD1222 COVID-19 vaccine. The CDR3 runs from the conserved cysteine through the conserved F or W.

len: 15; j_gene: TRBJ1-3; v_gene: TRBV9; CDR3aa: CASSSRGDSGNTIYF
len: 13; j_gene: TRBJ1-1; v_gene: TRBV7-2; CDR3aa: CASSLNRQLEAFF
len: 14; j_gene: TRBJ1-1; v_gene: TRBV18; CDR3aa: CASSPQAPNTEAFF
len: 13; j_gene: TRBJ1-4; v_gene: TRBV3-1/TRBV3-2; CDR3aa: CASGPGQYEKLFF
len: 16; j_gene: TRBJ1-1; v_gene: TRBV10-3; CDR3aa: CAISESSRGPNTEAFF
len: 15; j_gene: TRBJ1-4; v_gene: TRBV7-2; CDR3aa: CASRFGTGDSEKLFF
len: 15; j_gene: TRBJ1-5; v_gene: TRBV18; CDR3aa: CASSPVGVSNQPQHF
len: 13; j_gene: TRBJ1-3; v_gene: TRBV29-1; CDR3aa: CSVRHLSGNTIYF
len: 14; j_gene: TRBJ2-3; v_gene: TRBV18; CDR3aa: CASSPTRSTDTQYF
len: 15; j_gene: TRBJ1-5; v_gene: TRBV28; CDR3aa: CASSLPRYSNQPQHF
len: 14; j_gene: TRBJ1-1; v_gene: TRBV5-1; CDR3aa: CASSSGQGATEAFF
len: 18; j_gene: TRBJ2-3; v_gene: TRBV28; CDR3aa: CASNEGSGRWSRADTQYF
len: 15; j_gene: TRBJ1-4; v_gene: TRBV6-2/TRBV6-3; CDR3aa: CASSPSRGSNEKLFF
len: 14; j_gene: TRBJ2-7; v_gene: TRBV30; CDR3aa: CAWSVDRGSYEQYF
len: 13; j_gene: TRBJ1-5; v_gene: TRBV5-4; CDR3aa: CASSSGQGTPQHF
len: 16; j_gene: TRBJ2-7; v_gene: TRBV19; CDR3aa: CASSIGGGQGKSEQYF
len: 13; j_gene: TRBJ1-5; v_gene: TRBV6-6; CDR3aa: CASSYQGNQPQHF
len: 15; j_gene: TRBJ2-3; v_gene: TRBV3-1/TRBV3-2; CDR3aa: CASSLRDARGDTQYF
len: 14; j_gene: TRBJ1-4; v_gene: TRBV2; CDR3aa: CASRDRVGSEKLFF
len: 15; j_gene: TRBJ2-3; v_gene: TRBV6-5; CDR3aa: CASRQGAVGTDTQYF
len: 18; j_gene: TRBJ1-4; v_gene: TRBV2; CDR3aa: CASSRQGGAQATNEKLFF
len: 16; j_gene: TRBJ2-2; v_gene: TRBV2; CDR3aa: CASTGGTGGDTGELFF
len: 14; j_gene: TRBJ1-2; v_gene: TRBV19; CDR3aa: CASRRQGGSYGYTF
len: 11; j_gene: TRBJ1-2; v_gene: TRBV20-1; CDR3aa: CSARTQLGYTF
len: 14; j_gene: TRBJ2-1; v_gene: TRBV6-4; CDR3aa: CASSDLGGAFEQFF
len: 13; j_gene: TRBJ1-2; v_gene: TRBV2; CDR3aa: CASSADSPYGYTF
len: 16; j_gene: TRBJ1-3; v_gene: TRBV6-1; CDR3aa: CASSEDRTLSGNTIYF
len: 15; j_gene: TRBJ1-1; v_gene: TRBV5-1; CDR3aa: CASSFQTGMGTEAFF
len: 17; j_gene: TRBJ2-3; v_gene: TRBV24-1; CDR3aa: CATSDPSSGGSTDTQYF
len: 14; j_gene: TRBJ1-5; v_gene: TRBV6-1; CDR3aa: CASSEQGPNQPQHF
len: 14; j_gene: TRBJ1-2; v_gene: TRBV7-9; CDR3aa: CASSPNDRVGGYTF
len: 13; j_gene: TRBJ1-1; v_gene: TRBV5-1; CDR3aa: CASGGLLNTEAFF
len: 13; j_gene: TRBJ1-3; v_gene: TRBV6-5; CDR3aa: CASTANSGNTIYF
len: 14; j_gene: TRBJ1-2; v_gene: TRBV6-2/TRBV6-3; CDR3aa: CASSAPGQKSGYTF
len: 15; j_gene: TRBJ2-7; v_gene: TRBV10-3; CDR3aa: CAISEYGGATAEQYF
len: 14; j_gene: TRBJ1-2; v_gene: TRBV6-5; CDR3aa: CASTFRQAGYGYTF
len: 16; j_gene: TRBJ1-3; v_gene: TRBV10-1; CDR3aa: CASRHRGNSSGNTIYF
len: 12; j_gene: TRBJ1-6; v_gene: TRBV28; CDR3aa: CASKLQNSPLHF
len: 15; j_gene: TRBJ2-7; v_gene: TRBV19; CDR3aa: CASSPWTGGTYEQYF
len: 15; j_gene: TRBJ2-7; v_gene: TRBV6-5; CDR3aa: CASSHPDRGPNEQYF
len: 15; j_gene: TRBJ2-1; v_gene: TRBV5-1; CDR3aa: CASSWTGGNWDEQFF
len: 13; j_gene: TRBJ2-1; v_gene: TRBV6-2/TRBV6-3; CDR3aa: CASSSGGVNEQFF
len: 13; j_gene: TRBJ1-1; v_gene: TRBV29-1; CDR3aa: CSVRGGMNTEAFF
len: 16; j_gene: TRBJ1-6; v_gene: TRBV9; CDR3aa: CASSVGGGSDNSPLHF
len: 15; j_gene: TRBJ1-3; v_gene: TRBV6-5; CDR3aa: CASSPGGGAGNTIYF
len: 15; j_gene: TRBJ2-7; v_gene: TRBV7-2; CDR3aa: CASSLNAEPFYEQYF
len: 17; j_gene: TRBJ1-5; v_gene: TRBV6-2/TRBV6-3; CDR3aa: CASSSLGTFGNNQPQHF
len: 16; j_gene: TRBJ2-3; v_gene: TRBV19; CDR3aa: CASSIMDRLVTDTQYF
len: 19; j_gene: TRBJ1-4; v_gene: TRBV1; CDR3aa: CTSSQEGVVSGVYGEKLFF
len: 14; j_gene: TRBJ1-1; v_gene: TRBV27; CDR3aa: CASSPAGAVYEAFF
len: 15; j_gene: TRBJ2-7; v_gene: TRBV4-3; CDR3aa: CASSRKTGSTYEQYF
len: 18; j_gene: TRBJ1-5; v_gene: TRBV6-6; CDR3aa: CASSPGTGINYSNQPQHF
len: 12; j_gene: TRBJ1-1; v_gene: TRBV7-6; CDR3aa: CASSSYGREAFF